Following are 26 T cell receptor beta chains from one sample sequenced in a study of blood T cell repertoires in COVID-19. Profiled with immunoSEQ multiplex PCR; TCRdb holds only in-frame clones, not every one. The data contain hundreds of thousands of clones, just over 85% of them singletons. The specimen was peripheral blood. Receptors were obtained from a woman aged 30 to 39 with active or convalescent COVID-19.

The genes are TRBV6-5 and TRBJ2-2; 10 nucleotides match TRBD2. The CDR3 consists of 15 residues. Germline loops: CDR1 MNHEY, CDR2 SVGAGI. With 11 bases clipped from V and 2 bases from J, the junction kept 8 bases outside the gene matches. CDR3 region: CAGGRTSGNTGELFF. The CDR3 bases are TGTGCCGGGGGACGGACTAGCGGAAACACCGGGGAGCTGTTTTTT.

The chain is built from TRBV15 and TRBJ2-7; no clear D. Between the trimmed V and J ends, which lost 2 bases and 6 bases, there was a span of 17 bases. Germline values: CDR1 LNHNV, CDR2 YYDKDF (reference sequence). The CDR3 is 15 residues long. Here the CDR3 reads CATSRSGSSSGEQYF. Written as DNA, the CDR3 is TGTGCCACCAGCAGATCCGGATCTTCCTCGGGCGAGCAGTACTTC.

This clone was recorded once. The CDR3 DNA reads TGTGCCAGCAGCCCCCAATCGGGACTAGCGGGGGGGAGGGCCTACGAGCAGTACTTC. Translating it yields CASSPQSGLAGGRAYEQYF. The rearrangement uses TRBV3-1 (or the pseudogene TRBV3-2) and TRBJ2-7, with 16 bases identical to TRBD2. Germline CDR1 LGHDT, CDR2 YNNKEL (reference sequence). CDR3 size: 19 residues. The junction had 11 bases not matched to a gene; V was cut back by 4 bases and J by 2 bases.

V and J are TRBV7-2 and TRBJ2-7, with 9 bases lining up with TRBD1. The germline CDR1 and CDR2 sequences are SGHTA and FQGNSA. V was pared by 5 bases and J by 2 bases, with 4 bases of the junction left unmatched. The CDR3 is made up of 14 amino acids. CDR3 nucleotide sequence: TGTGCCAGCAGCCGGGACAGGGTGGCCTACGAGCAGTACTTC. This gives the protein CASSRDRVAYEQYF. The full variable domain, its missing parts supplied by reference TRBV7-2 and TRBJ2-7, is GAGVSQSPSNKVTEKGKDVELRCDPISGHTALYWYRQSLGQGLEFLIYFQGNSAPDKSGLPSDRFSAERTGGSVSTLTIQRTQQEDSAVYLCASSRDRVAYEQYFGPGTRLTVT.

This rearrangement joins TRBV27 to TRBJ1-3; possible D gene TRBD1, 6 bases. V was pared by 3 bases and J by 2 bases, with 8 bases between. The CDR3 is 14 amino acids. Per the germline V gene, CDR1 is MNHEY and CDR2 is SMNVEV (reference sequence). CDR3 sequence reads: CASSFTGPGNTIYF. The CDR3 bases are TGTGCCAGCAGTTTTACAGGGCCTGGAAACACCATATATTTT.

The CDR3 DNA reads as TGTGCCAGCAGCTCAGACCCCGGGACTAGCGGCTACACCGGGGAGCTGTTTTTT. Its protein is CASSSDPGTSGYTGELFF. The V call is TRBV7-9, the J call TRBJ2-2; 11 bases are a match to TRBD2. Germline values: CDR1 SEHNR, CDR2 FQNEAQ (reference sequence). The CDR3 is 18 amino acids. Trimming cost V 4 bases and J 3 bases; bases outside gene matches: 10. Full variable domain (remainder filled in from reference TRBV7-9 and TRBJ2-2): DTGVSQNPRHKITKRGQNVTFRCDPISEHNRLYWYRQTLGQGPEFLTYFQNEAQLEKSRLLSDRFSAERPKGSFSTLEIQRTEQGDSAMYLCASSSDPGTSGYTGELFFGEGSRLTVL.

The chain uses TRBV5-6 and TRBJ1-1; TRBD1 matches at 11 bases. In germline, CDR1 is SGHDT, CDR2 YYEEEE. This CDR3 spans 16 amino acids. The V gene end was trimmed by 3 bases and the J gene end by 3 bases; junction bases not matched to a gene: 7. The CDR3 loop is CASSSTGTGGHTEAFF. CDR3 DNA sequence: TGTGCCAGCAGCTCCACCGGGACAGGGGGTCACACTGAAGCTTTCTTT.

This chain links TRBV7-2 with TRBJ1-5; D perhaps matches TRBD1 (5 bases). Trimming cost V 1 base and J 5 bases, with 9 bases left between them. CDR3 length: 14 amino acids. Germline CDR1 reads SGHTA; CDR2 reads FQGNSA. The CDR3 protein is CASSLDGGDQPQHF. Written as DNA, the CDR3 is TGTGCCAGCAGCTTAGATGGAGGGGATCAGCCCCAGCATTTT.

This clone was found once. The chain combines TRBV7-9 with TRBJ2-7; 7 nucleotides agree with TRBD1. The CDR3 consists of 14 residues. Germline assignment: CDR1 SEHNR and CDR2 FQNEAQ (reference sequence). V lost 4 bases to trimming and J lost 0 bases; unmatched junction nucleotides: 3. The DNA for the CDR3 is TGTGCCAGCAGCTCCGACAGGGTCTCCTACGAGCAGTACTTC. Its protein is CASSSDRVSYEQYF.

The V call is TRBV12-3 or TRBV12-4, the J call TRBJ2-2; TRBD2 aligns across 8 bases. J was trimmed by 8 bases and V by 2 bases; bases with no gene match: 1. This CDR3 contains 13 residues. CDR3 region: CASSLKREGELFF. The CDR3 coding sequence is TGTGCCAGCAGTTTAAAGCGGGAGGGGGAGCTGTTTTTT.

This chain uses TRBV5-1 with TRBJ1-1; possible D gene TRBD1, 5 bases. Germline values: CDR1 SGHRS, CDR2 YFSETQ. The CDR3 consists of 15 residues. V dropped 1 base and J dropped 1 base, with 11 bases sitting between them. CDR3 nucleotide sequence: TGCGCCAGCAGCTTGATTTCAGGGCCGAACACTGAAGCTTTCTTT. This encodes CASSLISGPNTEAFF.

This chain joins TRBV2 and TRBJ2-3; D unresolved. Germline CDR1 is SNHLY and CDR2 is FYNNEI. The CDR3 totals 13 residues. Between the trimmed V and J ends, which lost 1 base and 8 bases, there was a span of 10 bases. The CDR3 spells CASSEGQASTQYF. The CDR3 region has the DNA TGTGCCAGCAGTGAAGGGCAGGCGAGTACGCAGTATTTT.

The chain is built from TRBV27 and TRBJ1-1; D ambiguous. The CDR3 is 14 residues long. Trimming shortened V by 5 bases and J by 1 base, and 11 bases separated the two germline ends. The germline V gene encodes CDR1 MNHEY and CDR2 SMNVEV (reference sequence). The CDR3 reads CASSPVTRNTEAFF. CDR3 in DNA: TGTGCCAGCAGTCCAGTTACCAGGAACACTGAAGCTTTCTTT.

J is TRBJ2-7 and V is TRBV2, with D perhaps matching TRBD1 (5 bases). V was trimmed by 8 bases and J by 3 bases, leaving 17 bases between them. CDR1 and CDR2 (germline): SNHLY, FYNNEI. This CDR3 region has 14 residues. The CDR3 region is CASLGRADVYEQYF. The DNA for the CDR3 is TGTGCCAGCCTCGGCAGGGCGGACGTCTACGAGCAGTACTTC. The entire variable domain, with the rest obtained from reference TRBV2 and TRBJ2-7, is as follows: EPEVTQTPSHQVTQMGQEVILRCVPISNHLYFYWYRQILGQKVEFLVSFYNNEISEKSEIFDDQFSVERPDGSNFTLKIRSTKLEDSAMYFCASLGRADVYEQYFGPGTRLTVT.

The V gene is TRBV25-1, the J gene TRBJ1-4; D unclear. Germline-derived CDR1 and CDR2 are MGHDK and SYGVNS. This CDR3 region has 14 residues. Trimming left V 6 bases short and J 0 bases short, with 8 bases between. The CDR3: CASRDSSTNEKLFF. The CDR3 DNA follows: TGTGCCAGCAGAGATAGCTCAACTAATGAAAAACTGTTTTTT.

The chain employs TRBV5-4 and TRBJ2-2; D possibly corresponds to TRBD1 (5 bases). Germline lookup yields CDR1 SGHNT and CDR2 YYREEE (reference sequence). This CDR3 is 15 amino acids long. Trimming shortened V by 4 bases and J by 7 bases, and 17 bases separated the two germline ends. CDR3 in amino acids: CASSNGATRVGELFF. The DNA of the CDR3 is TGTGCCAGCAGCAACGGCGCAACCAGGGTCGGGGAGCTGTTTTTT.

The chain recombines TRBV28 with TRBJ1-4; TRBD1 matches at 8 bases. The germline gives CDR1 MDHEN, CDR2 SYDVKM. The CDR3 is 14 residues long. V lost 6 bases, J lost 8 bases, and 8 bases stayed unmatched. For the CDR3, the DNA is TGTGCCAGCAGCGGACAGGGCCTGGGCGAAAAACTGTTTTTT. Protein product: CASSGQGLGEKLFF. Complete variable domain (other parts from reference TRBV28 and TRBJ1-4): DVKVTQSSRYLVKRTGEKVFLECVQDMDHENMFWYRQDPGLGLRLIYFSYDVKMKEKGDIPEGYSVSREKKERFSLILESASTNQTSMYLCASSGQGLGEKLFFGSGTQLSVL.

The rearrangement uses TRBV5-1 and TRBJ2-5; 7 bases fit TRBD1. The junction had 4 bases not matched to a gene; V was cut back by 4 bases and J by 1 base. There are 14 residues in the CDR3. CDR1 is SGHRS and CDR2 is YFSETQ in the germline V gene. The CDR3 DNA is TGCGCCAGCAGCACGACAGGGTCCCAAGAGACCCAGTACTTC. This encodes CASSTTGSQETQYF.

The rearrangement links TRBV6-2 or TRBV6-3 to TRBJ2-3; TRBD2 might be the D (6 bases). V was clipped by 3 bases and J by 1 base, with 11 bases between them. The CDR3 is 15 residues long. Germline CDR1 MNHEY, CDR2 SVGEGT. CDR3 protein: CASSYNERGTDTQYF. For the CDR3, the DNA is TGTGCCAGCAGTTATAACGAGCGGGGCACAGATACGCAGTATTTT.

The chain employs TRBV19 and TRBJ1-1, with D hard to call. Trimming stripped 1 base from V and 0 bases from J, with 9 bases between. The germline V gene has CDR1 LNHDA and CDR2 SQIVND (reference sequence). The CDR3 runs to 15 residues. The CDR3 sequence: CASSIGAALNTEAFF. For the CDR3, the DNA is TGTGCCAGTAGTATAGGGGCAGCCCTGAACACTGAAGCTTTCTTT.

V gene TRBV11-2 combines with J gene TRBJ1-1; D gene unclear. Between the trimmed V and J ends, which lost 1 base and 8 bases, there was a span of 11 bases. CDR3 size: 13 residues. Germline CDR1 reads SGHAT; CDR2 reads FQNNGV. The CDR3 bases are TGTGCCAGCAGCTTAGGACTAGGGTCCGAAGCTTTCTTT. Protein sequence: CASSLGLGSEAFF.

The DNA for the CDR3 is TGTGCCAGCTCACTCCGGAGGGACAGAACGAACACTGAAGCTTTCTTT. This sequence encodes CASSLRRDRTNTEAFF. The chain recombines TRBV18 with TRBJ1-1; 7 bases fit TRBD1. CDR3 size: 16 residues. Germline CDR1 reads KGHSH; CDR2 reads LQKENI. V shed 4 bases, J shed 1 base, and the junction held 9 bases outside the gene matches.

This chain uses TRBV6-5 with TRBJ2-1; 9 bases align to TRBD2. The germline V gene has CDR1 MNHEY and CDR2 SVGAGI. V trimming: 4 bases; J trimming: 15 bases; junction bases outside the gene matches: 7. This CDR3 has 12 residues. The CDR3 is CASSSTSGSRFF. Written as DNA, the CDR3 is TGTGCCAGCAGTTCGACTAGCGGTTCCCGGTTCTTC.

The chain recombines TRBV27 with TRBJ1-2, with 9 bases matching TRBD1. The CDR3 is 12 residues long. Germline CDR1 and CDR2: MNHEY and SMNVEV (reference sequence). V shed 6 bases, J shed 8 bases, and the junction held 4 bases outside the gene matches. CDR3 nucleotide sequence: TGTGCCAGCAGCTATACAGGGGGCGGCTACACCTTC. Translating gives CASSYTGGGYTF.

V gene TRBV29-1 combines with J gene TRBJ2-1; possibly TRBD2 for D (5 bases). Germline V gives CDR1 SQVTM, CDR2 ANQGSEA. The CDR3 has 13 residues. V lost 7 bases and J 0 bases, leaving 10 bases between the germline ends. CDR3 in amino acids: CSAAGGSYNEQFF. The CDR3 nucleotides read TGCAGCGCCGCGGGCGGCTCCTACAATGAGCAGTTCTTC.

The chain uses TRBV4-1 and TRBJ1-1, with D uncertain. CDR3 size: 13 residues. The V end lost 6 bases, the J end lost 1 base, and 9 bases lay between the germline ends. Germline lookup yields CDR1 MGHRA and CDR2 YSYEKL. The CDR3 here is CASRTTENTEAFF. CDR3 DNA: TGCGCCAGCAGAACCACAGAGAACACTGAAGCTTTCTTT.